This T cell receptor (beta chain) was profiled in a study of cytomegalovirus exposure and HLA in healthy donors. Study findings and constraints: Researchers catalogued roughly 150 TCR beta chains as cytomegalovirus-associated.

This CDR3 is 14 amino acids long. Germline CDR1 and CDR2: SGHRS and YFSETQ. V was shortened by 0 bases and J by 2 bases, with 6 bases between the two germline ends. Comment on this clone: Its antigen is unidentified.

Primers included in the PCR were 60 Vbeta and 13 Jbeta primers. Some clones are missing from TCRdb's copy, which holds only in-frame ones; the method was immunoSEQ multiplex PCR. The table has about 110,000 clones, roughly 69% seen once; the top ten hold just under 8.5%. This TCR was recovered from a woman in her 40s in good health and CMV-seropositive. The chain combines TRBV5-1 with TRBJ1-3; D ambiguous. Source material: PBMCs. CDR3 amino acids: CASSLAVTGNTIYF. CDR3 in DNA: TGCGCCAGCAGCTTGGCAGTGACTGGAAACACCATATATTTT.